Below, 17 T cell receptor beta chains from the same sample are listed, as sequenced in a study of T cell responses to AZD1222 COVID-19 vaccine. Profiling relied on immunoSEQ multiplex PCR, and the TCRdb table lists in-frame clones only, not all of them. In the table there are 100,000 to 120,000 clones, about 91% of which are singletons. The source was peripheral blood, collected 28 days after the second AZD1222 dose. All receptors come from an adult who received the AZD1222 COVID-19 vaccine.

This clone was detected once. This CDR3 is CASSLDQETQYF. The CDR3 DNA reads as TGTGCCAGCAGCTTAGACCAAGAGACCCAGTACTTC. V gene TRBV7-9 combines with J gene TRBJ2-5; D remains unclear. Germline V gene data show CDR1 as SEHNR and CDR2 as FQNEAQ (reference sequence). The CDR3 runs to 12 residues. V lost 1 base to trimming and J lost 0 bases, with 0 bases between them.

V gene TRBV4-3 combines with J gene TRBJ1-2; D gene ambiguous. Trimming left V 1 base short and J 1 base short, with 16 bases between. The CDR3 length is 17 residues. Germline lookup yields CDR1 LGHNA and CDR2 YSLEER. CDR3 bases: TGCGCCAGCAGCCAAGGGCGCCCCATTGACGGTAACTATGGCTACACCTTC. Protein product: CASSQGRPIDGNYGYTF.

V usage is TRBV28 and J usage is TRBJ1-2; D is undetermined. The ends were cut back, 5 bases at V and 7 bases at J, with 11 bases in the middle. The V gene's germline CDR1 is MDHEN and CDR2 SYDVKM. The CDR3 extends over 12 amino acids. CDR3 amino acids: CASSPWKGGYTF. The CDR3 nucleotides read TGTGCCAGCAGTCCTTGGAAGGGTGGCTACACCTTC.

The chain carries TRBV14 and TRBJ2-3, with 9 bases identical to TRBD2. Trimming took 1 base from V and 0 from J; bases not matched to a gene: 11. The germline V gene has CDR1 SGHDN and CDR2 FVKESK. This CDR3 region has 19 residues. Here the CDR3 reads CASSQALAGSHTSTDTQYF. The CDR3 region has the DNA TGTGCCAGCAGCCAAGCTCTAGCGGGGTCTCATACTAGCACAGATACGCAGTATTTT.

The chain carries TRBV5-4 and TRBJ1-1, with TRBD1 as a possible D gene (6 bases). CDR3 length: 16 amino acids. Germline loops: CDR1 SGHNT, CDR2 YYREEE (reference sequence). V dropped 4 bases and J dropped 2 bases, with 18 bases sitting between them. CDR3 region: CASSKDSALLNTEAFF. CDR3 DNA sequence: TGTGCCAGCAGCAAGGACAGTGCCTTATTAAACACTGAAGCTTTCTTT.

V and J are TRBV19 and TRBJ1-2, with 9 nucleotides matching TRBD1. The CDR3 extends over 15 amino acids. Germline V CDR1 and CDR2: LNHDA, SQIVND (reference sequence). The ends lost 2 bases at V and 6 bases at J; junction bases unmatched: 7. The CDR3 DNA reads as TGTGCCAGTAGTATATACGAACAGGGGGCGAATGGCTACACCTTC. Residues: CASSIYEQGANGYTF. The full variable domain, its missing parts supplied by reference TRBV19 and TRBJ1-2, is DGGITQSPKYLFRKEGQNVTLSCEQNLNHDAMYWYRQDPGQGLRLIYYSQIVNDFQKGDIAEGYSVSREKKESFPLTVTSAQKNPTAFYLCASSIYEQGANGYTFGSGTRLTVV.

The CDR3, as DNA: TGTGCCAGCTCACTTGAGCCCGGAAACTATGGCTACACCTTC. Translating it yields CASSLEPGNYGYTF. V gene TRBV18 combines with J gene TRBJ1-2; D gene uncertain. The CDR3 runs to 14 residues. The V end lost 4 bases, the J end lost 2 bases, and 11 bases lay between the germline ends. Per the germline V gene, CDR1 is KGHSH and CDR2 is LQKENI. Full variable domain (remainder filled in from reference TRBV18 and TRBJ1-2): NAGVMQNPRHLVRRRGQEARLRCSPMKGHSHVYWYRQLPEEGLKFMVYLQKENIIDESGMPKERFSAEFPKEGPSILRIQQVVRGDSAAYFCASSLEPGNYGYTFGSGTRLTVV.

This clone was seen a single time. The rearrangement links TRBV10-3 to TRBJ2-5, with 8 bases lining up with TRBD2. This CDR3 has 15 residues. The J segment lost 1 base and the V segment lost 4 bases, leaving 5 bases of the junction unmatched. Germline CDR1 and CDR2: ENHRY and SYGVKD. The CDR3 nucleotides are TGTGCCATCAGTGGTCGGGGGGGCCCCCAAGAGACCCAGTACTTC. It encodes CAISGRGGPQETQYF.

The rearrangement uses TRBV6-2 or TRBV6-3 and TRBJ2-6; D uncertain. The CDR3 spans 14 residues. Trimming shortened V by 2 bases and J by 1 base, and 3 bases separated the two germline ends. Looked up from germline, CDR1 is MNHEY and CDR2 is SVGEGT. CDR3 sequence (DNA): TGTGCCAGCAGTTACCAATCTGGGGCCAACGTCCTGACTTTC. Its translation is CASSYQSGANVLTF.

This chain connects TRBV10-1 to TRBJ2-2; D not certain. The germline V and J ends were trimmed by 4 bases and 6 bases, with 18 bases remaining between them. The CDR3 has 16 amino acids. Germline loops: CDR1 WNHNN, CDR2 SYGVQD (reference sequence). The CDR3: CASSGVSGRVPGELFF. The CDR3 DNA reads TGCGCCAGCAGTGGGGTTTCTGGCCGAGTTCCCGGGGAGCTGTTTTTT.

The DNA for the CDR3 is TGTGCCAGCAGCTTAAACGAAGGGACTGAAGCTTTCTTT. Encoded protein: CASSLNEGTEAFF. V and J are TRBV7-3 and TRBJ1-1; D remains unclear. This CDR3 has 13 amino acids. The V gene lost 1 base and the J gene lost 5 bases, with 8 bases spanning the gap. CDR1 SGHTA and CDR2 FQGTGA come from the germline V gene. The entire variable domain, with the rest obtained from reference TRBV7-3 and TRBJ1-1, is as follows: GAGVSQTPSNKVTEKGKYVELRCDPISGHTALYWYRQSLGQGPEFLIYFQGTGAADDSGLPNDRFFAVRPEGSVSTLKIQRTERGDSAVYLCASSLNEGTEAFFGQGTRLTVV.

This chain links TRBV15 with TRBJ2-1, with 13 bases aligning to TRBD2. Germline CDR1 LNHNV, CDR2 YYDKDF (reference sequence). The CDR3 has 16 amino acids. The trim removed 3 bases at V and 10 bases at J, leaving 9 bases unmatched. The chain's CDR3 is CATSRTRLAGGVEQFF. CDR3 DNA: TGTGCCACCAGCAGGACTCGACTAGCGGGGGGCGTCGAGCAGTTCTTC.

The chain is built from TRBV7-6 and TRBJ2-7; 10 bases map to TRBD2. The CDR3 loop spans 15 amino acids. Germline V gene lookup returns CDR1 SGHVS and CDR2 FNYEAQ. The junction had 5 bases not matched to a gene; V was cut back by 5 bases and J by 1 base. The CDR3 nucleotides read TGTGCCAGCAGCGCCACTAGCGGGGCTTCCTACGAGCAGTACTTC. Protein sequence: CASSATSGASYEQYF.

CDR3 in DNA: TGTGCCAGCTCTCTCGGGACTAGCGCCCACAATGAGCAGTTCTTC. The encoded protein is CASSLGTSAHNEQFF. This sequence joins TRBV18 and TRBJ2-1; 10 nucleotides align to TRBD2. V shed 6 bases and J 5 bases; nucleotides not matched to a gene: 7. Per germline, CDR1 KGHSH and CDR2 LQKENI. This CDR3 spans 15 amino acids.

This chain connects TRBV5-1 to TRBJ1-6; D gene ambiguous. Deletions cut 0 bases from V and 7 bases from J, with 11 bases between. Germline values: CDR1 SGHRS, CDR2 YFSETQ. The CDR3 spans 15 residues. The DNA of the CDR3 is TGCGCCAGCAGCTTGGCCCTGGACTTCAATTCACCCCTCCACTTT. Protein product: CASSLALDFNSPLHF.

The chain couples TRBV15 to TRBJ1-1; D unresolved. Trimming removed 0 bases from V and 4 bases from J, with 21 bases in between. Germline lookup yields CDR1 LNHNV and CDR2 YYDKDF (reference sequence). CDR3 length: 18 amino acids. CDR3 amino acids: CATSRDSALREQSTEAFF. The CDR3 DNA reads TGTGCCACCAGCAGAGATAGCGCGTTGCGGGAACAAAGCACTGAAGCTTTCTTT.

The V call is TRBV7-2, the J call TRBJ2-3; D possibly uses TRBD1 or TRBD2 (6 bases each). Germline loops: CDR1 SGHTA, CDR2 FQGNSA. CDR3 length: 16 residues. V was clipped by 1 base and J by 8 bases, with 19 bases between them. The CDR3 sequence: CASSLGPRGPSGTQYF. The CDR3 coding sequence is TGTGCCAGCAGCTTAGGTCCCCGGGGGCCCAGCGGTACGCAGTATTTT.